This T cell receptor (beta chain) is from a study of blood T cells in healthy people across ages. The CDR3 contains 14 residues. Germline V lookup: CDR1 MDHEN, CDR2 SYDVKM. V shed 5 bases, J shed 7 bases, and the junction held 7 bases outside the gene matches. This clonotype was counted many times. Its target is unknown. General study results and limits: Higher diversity and more naive CD4+ cells were features of long-lived donors, compared to aged donors.

Next came a second PCR, run for about 7 to 12 cycles, which used a sample-barcoded 5' primer along with a J-beta primer mix. TCRdb re-called the 5' RACE reads through MiXCR, storing one row per CDR3 protein. The sample includes approximately 810,000 distinct CDR3 sequences, 25% to 30% seen only once; the top ten take roughly 17%. Sequenced material: blood. The receptor comes from a woman of 80 years or more in good health. V gene TRBV28 combines with J gene TRBJ1-2; 10 bases are a match to TRBD1. The DNA of the CDR3 is TGTGCCAGCAGTGAAACGACAGGGGGCGGTGGCTACACCTTC. Protein sequence: CASSETTGGGGYTF.